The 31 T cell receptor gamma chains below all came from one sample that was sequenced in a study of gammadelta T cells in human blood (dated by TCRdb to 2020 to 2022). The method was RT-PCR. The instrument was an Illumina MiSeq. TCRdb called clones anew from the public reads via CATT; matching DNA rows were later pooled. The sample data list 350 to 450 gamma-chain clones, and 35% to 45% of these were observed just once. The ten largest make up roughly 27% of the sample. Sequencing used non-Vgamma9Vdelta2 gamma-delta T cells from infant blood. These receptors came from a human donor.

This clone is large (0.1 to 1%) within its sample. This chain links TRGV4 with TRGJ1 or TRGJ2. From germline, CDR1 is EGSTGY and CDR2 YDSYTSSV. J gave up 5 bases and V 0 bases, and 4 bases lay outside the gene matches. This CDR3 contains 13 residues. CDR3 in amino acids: CATWDGRDYKKLF. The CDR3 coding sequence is TGTGCCACCTGGGATGGGCGAGATTATAAGAAACTCTTT.

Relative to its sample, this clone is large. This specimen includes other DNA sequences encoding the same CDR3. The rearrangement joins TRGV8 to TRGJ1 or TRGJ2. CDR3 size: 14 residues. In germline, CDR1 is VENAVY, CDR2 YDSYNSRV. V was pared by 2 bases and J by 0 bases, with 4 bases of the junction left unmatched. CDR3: CATWDTSNYYKKLF. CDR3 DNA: TGTGCCACCTGGGATACTTCGAATTATTATAAGAAACTCTTT.

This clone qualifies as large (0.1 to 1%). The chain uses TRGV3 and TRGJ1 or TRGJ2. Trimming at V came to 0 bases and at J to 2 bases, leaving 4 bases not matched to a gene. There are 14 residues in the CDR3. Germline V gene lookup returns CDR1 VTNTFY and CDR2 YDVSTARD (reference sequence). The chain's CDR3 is CATWDRTYYYKKLF. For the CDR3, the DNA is TGTGCCACCTGGGACAGGACCTATTATTATAAGAAACTCTTT.

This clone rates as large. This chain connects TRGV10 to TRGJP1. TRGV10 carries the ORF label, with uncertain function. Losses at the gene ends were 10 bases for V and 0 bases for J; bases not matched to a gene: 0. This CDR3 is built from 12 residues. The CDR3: CAAYTTGWFKIF. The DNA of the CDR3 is TGTGCTGCGTATACCACTGGTTGGTTCAAGATATTT.

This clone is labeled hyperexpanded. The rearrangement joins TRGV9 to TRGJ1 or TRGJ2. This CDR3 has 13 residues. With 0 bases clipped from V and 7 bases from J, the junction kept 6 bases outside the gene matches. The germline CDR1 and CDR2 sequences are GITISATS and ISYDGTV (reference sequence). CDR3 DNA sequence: TGTGCCTTGTGGGAGGTGCTAGGATATAAGAAACTCTTT. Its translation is CALWEVLGYKKLF.

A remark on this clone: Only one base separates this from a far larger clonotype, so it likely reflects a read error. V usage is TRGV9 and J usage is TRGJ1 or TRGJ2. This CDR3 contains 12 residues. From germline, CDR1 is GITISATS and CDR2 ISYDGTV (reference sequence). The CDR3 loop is CALWEPYYKNLF. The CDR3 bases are TGTGCCTTGTGGGAGCCCTATTATAAGAACCTCTTT.

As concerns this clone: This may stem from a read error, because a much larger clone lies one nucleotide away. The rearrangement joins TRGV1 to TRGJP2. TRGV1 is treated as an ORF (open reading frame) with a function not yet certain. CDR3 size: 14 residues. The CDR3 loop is CATWYRVSDWIKTF. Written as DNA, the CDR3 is TGTGCCACCTGGTACAGGGTGAGTGATTGGATCAAGACGTTT.

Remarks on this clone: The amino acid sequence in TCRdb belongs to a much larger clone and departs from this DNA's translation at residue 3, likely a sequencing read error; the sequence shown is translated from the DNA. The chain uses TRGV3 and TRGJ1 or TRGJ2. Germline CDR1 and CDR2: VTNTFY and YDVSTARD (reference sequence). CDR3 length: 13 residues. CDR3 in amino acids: CAPWDAGRYKKLF. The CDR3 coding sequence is TGTGCCCCCTGGGACGCGGGGAGATATAAGAAACTCTTT.

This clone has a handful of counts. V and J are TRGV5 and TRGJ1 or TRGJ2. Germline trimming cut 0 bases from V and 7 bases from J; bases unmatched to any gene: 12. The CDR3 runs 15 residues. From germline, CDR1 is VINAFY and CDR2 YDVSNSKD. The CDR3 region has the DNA TGTGCCACCTGGGACAGGCCATTGTTGAGATATAAGAAACTCTTT. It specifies CATWDRPLLRYKKLF.

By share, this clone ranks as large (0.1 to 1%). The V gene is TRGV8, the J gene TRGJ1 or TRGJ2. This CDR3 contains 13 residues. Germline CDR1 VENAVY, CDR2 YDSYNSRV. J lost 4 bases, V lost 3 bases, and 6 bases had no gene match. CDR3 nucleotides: TGTGCCACCTGGGATGATATGTATTATAAGAAACTCTTT. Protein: CATWDDMYYKKLF.

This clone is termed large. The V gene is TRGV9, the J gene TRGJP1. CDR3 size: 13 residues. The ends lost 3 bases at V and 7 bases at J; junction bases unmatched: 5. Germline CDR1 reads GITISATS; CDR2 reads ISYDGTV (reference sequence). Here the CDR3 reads CALWELFGWFKIF. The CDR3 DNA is TGTGCCTTGTGGGAGTTATTTGGTTGGTTCAAGATATTT.

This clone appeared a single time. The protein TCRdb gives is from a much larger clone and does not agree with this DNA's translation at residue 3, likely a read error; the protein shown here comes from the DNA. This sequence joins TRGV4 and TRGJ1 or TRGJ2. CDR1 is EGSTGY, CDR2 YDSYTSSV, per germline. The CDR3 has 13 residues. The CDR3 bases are TGTGCCTCCTGGGATGTTCCTTATTATAAGAAACTCTTT. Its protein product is CASWDVPYYKKLF.

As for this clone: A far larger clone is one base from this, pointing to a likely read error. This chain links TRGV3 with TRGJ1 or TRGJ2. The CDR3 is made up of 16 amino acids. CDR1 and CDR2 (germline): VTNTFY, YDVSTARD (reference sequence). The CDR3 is CATWDRLTGRYYKKIF. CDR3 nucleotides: TGTGCCACCTGGGACAGGCTCACCGGACGTTATTATAAGAAAATCTTT.

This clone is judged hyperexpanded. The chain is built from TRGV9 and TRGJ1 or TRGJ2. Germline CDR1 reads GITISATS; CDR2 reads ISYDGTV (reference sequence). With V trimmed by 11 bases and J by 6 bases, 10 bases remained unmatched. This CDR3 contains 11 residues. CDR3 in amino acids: CAWYRAYKKLF. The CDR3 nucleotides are TGTGCCTGGTATAGGGCTTATAAGAAACTCTTT.

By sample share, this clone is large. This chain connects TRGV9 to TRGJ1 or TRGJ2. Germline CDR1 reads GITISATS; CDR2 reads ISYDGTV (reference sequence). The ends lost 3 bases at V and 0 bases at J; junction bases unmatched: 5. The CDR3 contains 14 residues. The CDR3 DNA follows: TGTGCCTTGTGGGAGTCATCGAATTATTATAAGAAACTCTTT. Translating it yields CALWESSNYYKKLF.

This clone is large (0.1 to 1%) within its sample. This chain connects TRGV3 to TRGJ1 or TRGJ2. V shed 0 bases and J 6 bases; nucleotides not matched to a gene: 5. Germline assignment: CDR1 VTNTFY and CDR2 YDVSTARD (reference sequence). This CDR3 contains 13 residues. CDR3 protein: CATWDRPLYKKLF. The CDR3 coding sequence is TGTGCCACCTGGGACAGGCCCCTTTATAAGAAACTCTTT.

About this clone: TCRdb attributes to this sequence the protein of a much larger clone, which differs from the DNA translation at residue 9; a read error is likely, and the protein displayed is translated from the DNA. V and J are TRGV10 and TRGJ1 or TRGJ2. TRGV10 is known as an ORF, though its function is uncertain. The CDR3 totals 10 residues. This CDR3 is CAAWALKKIF. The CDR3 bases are TGTGCTGCGTGGGCCCTTAAGAAAATCTTT.

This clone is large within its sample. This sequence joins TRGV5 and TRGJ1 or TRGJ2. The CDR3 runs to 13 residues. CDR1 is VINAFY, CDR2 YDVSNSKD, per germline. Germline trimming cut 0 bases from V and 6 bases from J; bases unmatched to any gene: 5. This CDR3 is CATWDRRGYKKLF. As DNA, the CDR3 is TGTGCCACCTGGGACAGGCGCGGTTATAAGAAACTCTTT.

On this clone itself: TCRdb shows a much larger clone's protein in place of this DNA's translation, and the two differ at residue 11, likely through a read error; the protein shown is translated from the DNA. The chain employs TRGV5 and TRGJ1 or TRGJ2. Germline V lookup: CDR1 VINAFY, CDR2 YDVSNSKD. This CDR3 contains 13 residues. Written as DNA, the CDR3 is TGTGCCACCTGGGACAGGGTAGTGCGCAAGATACTCTTT. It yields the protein CATWDRVVRKILF.

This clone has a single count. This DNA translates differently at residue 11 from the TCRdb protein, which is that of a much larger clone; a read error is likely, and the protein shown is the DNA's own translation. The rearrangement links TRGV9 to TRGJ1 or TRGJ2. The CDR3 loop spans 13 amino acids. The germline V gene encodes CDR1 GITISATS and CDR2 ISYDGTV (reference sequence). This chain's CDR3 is CALWEVPDYKNLF. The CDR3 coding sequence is TGTGCCTTGTGGGAGGTGCCAGATTATAAGAATCTCTTT.

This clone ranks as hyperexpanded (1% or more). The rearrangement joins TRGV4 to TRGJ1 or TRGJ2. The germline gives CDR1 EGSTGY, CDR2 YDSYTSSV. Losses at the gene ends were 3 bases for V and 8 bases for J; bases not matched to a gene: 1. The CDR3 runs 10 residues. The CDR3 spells CATWDHKKLF. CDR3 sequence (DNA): TGTGCCACCTGGGATCATAAGAAACTCTTT.

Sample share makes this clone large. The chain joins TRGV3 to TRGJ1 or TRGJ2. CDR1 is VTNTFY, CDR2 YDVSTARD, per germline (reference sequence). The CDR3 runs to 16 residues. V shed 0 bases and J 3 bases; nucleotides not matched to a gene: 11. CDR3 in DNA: TGTGCCACCTGGGACAGGCTCACCGGACGTTATTATAAGAAACTCTTT. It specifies CATWDRLTGRYYKKLF.

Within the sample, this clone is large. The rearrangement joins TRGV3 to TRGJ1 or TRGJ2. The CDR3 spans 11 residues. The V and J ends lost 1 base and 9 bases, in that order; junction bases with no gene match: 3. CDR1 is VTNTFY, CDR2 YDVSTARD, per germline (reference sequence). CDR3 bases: TGTGCCACCTGGGACAGACTTAAGAAACTCTTT. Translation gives CATWDRLKKLF.

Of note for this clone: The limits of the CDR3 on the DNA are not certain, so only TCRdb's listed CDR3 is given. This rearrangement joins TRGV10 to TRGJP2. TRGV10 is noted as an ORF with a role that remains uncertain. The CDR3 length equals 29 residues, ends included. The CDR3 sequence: CAAWSRGDWIKTVAKGTRLIVTSPAGKTF.

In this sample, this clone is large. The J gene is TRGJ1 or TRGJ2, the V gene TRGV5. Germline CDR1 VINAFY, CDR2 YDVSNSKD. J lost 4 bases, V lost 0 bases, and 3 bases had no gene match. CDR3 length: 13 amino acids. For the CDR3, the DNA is TGTGCCACCTGGGACAGGCGATATTATAAGAAACTCTTT. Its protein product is CATWDRRYYKKLF.

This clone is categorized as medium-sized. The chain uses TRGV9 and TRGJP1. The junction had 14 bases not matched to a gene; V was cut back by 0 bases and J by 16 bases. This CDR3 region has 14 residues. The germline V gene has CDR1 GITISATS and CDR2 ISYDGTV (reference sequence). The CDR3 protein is CALWEVRAPGPKIF. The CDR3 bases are TGTGCCTTGTGGGAGGTGCGCGCCCCGGGACCCAAGATATTT.

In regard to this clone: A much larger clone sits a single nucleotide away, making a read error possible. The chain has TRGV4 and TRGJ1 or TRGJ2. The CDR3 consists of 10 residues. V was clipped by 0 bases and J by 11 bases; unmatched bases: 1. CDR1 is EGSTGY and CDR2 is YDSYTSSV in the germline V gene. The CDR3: CATWDGEKLF. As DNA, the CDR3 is TGTGCCACCTGGGATGGGGAGAAACTCTTT.

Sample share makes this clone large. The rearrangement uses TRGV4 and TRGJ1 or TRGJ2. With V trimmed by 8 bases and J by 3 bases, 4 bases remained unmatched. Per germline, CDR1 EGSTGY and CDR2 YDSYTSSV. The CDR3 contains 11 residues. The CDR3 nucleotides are TGTGCCACCTTCCTTTATTATAAGAAACTCTTT. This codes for CATFLYYKKLF.

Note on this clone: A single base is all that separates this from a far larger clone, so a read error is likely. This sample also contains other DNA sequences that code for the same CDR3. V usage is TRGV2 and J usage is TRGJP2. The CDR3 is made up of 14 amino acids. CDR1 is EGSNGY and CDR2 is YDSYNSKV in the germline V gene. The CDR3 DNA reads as TGTGCCACATGGGACGGGCCGAGTGATTGGATCAAGACGTTT. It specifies CATWDGPSDWIKTF.

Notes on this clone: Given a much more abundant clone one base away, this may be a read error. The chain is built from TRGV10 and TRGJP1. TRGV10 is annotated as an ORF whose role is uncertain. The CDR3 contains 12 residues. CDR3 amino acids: CAVWEAGWFKIF. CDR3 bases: TGTGCTGTGTGGGAAGCTGGTTGGTTCAAGATATTT.

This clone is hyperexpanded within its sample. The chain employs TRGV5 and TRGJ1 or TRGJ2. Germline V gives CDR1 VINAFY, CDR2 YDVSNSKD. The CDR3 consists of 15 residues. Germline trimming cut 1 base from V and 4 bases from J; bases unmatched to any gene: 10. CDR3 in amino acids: CATWDSPIWYYKKLF. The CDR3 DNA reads TGTGCCACCTGGGACAGCCCGATTTGGTATTATAAGAAACTCTTT.